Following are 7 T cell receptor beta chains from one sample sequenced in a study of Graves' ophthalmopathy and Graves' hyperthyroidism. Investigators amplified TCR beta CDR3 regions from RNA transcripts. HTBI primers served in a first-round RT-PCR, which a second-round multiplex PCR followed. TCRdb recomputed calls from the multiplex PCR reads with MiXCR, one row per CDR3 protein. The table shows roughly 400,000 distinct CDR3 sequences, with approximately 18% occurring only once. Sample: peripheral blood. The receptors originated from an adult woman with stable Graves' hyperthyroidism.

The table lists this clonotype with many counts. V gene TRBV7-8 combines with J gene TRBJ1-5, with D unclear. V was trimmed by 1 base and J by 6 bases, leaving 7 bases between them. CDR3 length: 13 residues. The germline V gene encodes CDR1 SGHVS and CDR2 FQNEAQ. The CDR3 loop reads CASSLDAGQPQHF. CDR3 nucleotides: TGTGCCAGCAGCTTAGATGCTGGTCAGCCCCAGCATTTT.

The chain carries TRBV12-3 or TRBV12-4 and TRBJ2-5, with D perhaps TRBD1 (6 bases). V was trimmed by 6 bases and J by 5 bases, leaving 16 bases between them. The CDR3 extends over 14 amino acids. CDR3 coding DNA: TGTGCCAGCAGCGCCGCAGGGGCCGGGGAGACCCAGTACTTC. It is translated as CASSAAGAGETQYF.

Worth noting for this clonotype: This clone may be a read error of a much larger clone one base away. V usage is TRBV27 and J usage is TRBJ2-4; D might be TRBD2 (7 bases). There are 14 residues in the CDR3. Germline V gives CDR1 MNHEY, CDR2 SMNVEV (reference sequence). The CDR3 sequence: CASSLGGAKNIKYF. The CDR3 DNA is TGTGCCAGCAGCCTGGGGGGGGCCAAAAACATTAAGTACTTC.

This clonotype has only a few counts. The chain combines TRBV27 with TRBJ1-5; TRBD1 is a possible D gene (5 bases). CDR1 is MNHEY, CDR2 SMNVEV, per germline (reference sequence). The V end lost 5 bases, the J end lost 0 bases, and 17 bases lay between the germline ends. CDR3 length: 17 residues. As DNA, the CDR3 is TGTGCCAGCAGTCCTACATCCGACAGCTTTAGCAATCAGCCCCAGCATTTT. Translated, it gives CASSPTSDSFSNQPQHF.

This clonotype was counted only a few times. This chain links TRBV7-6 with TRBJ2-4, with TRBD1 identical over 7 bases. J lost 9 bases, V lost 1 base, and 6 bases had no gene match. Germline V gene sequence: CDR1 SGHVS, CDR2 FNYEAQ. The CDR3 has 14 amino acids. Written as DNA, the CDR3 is TGTGCCAGCAGCTTAGAAGGGGGCTTATCCATTCAGTACTTC. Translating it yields CASSLEGGLSIQYF.

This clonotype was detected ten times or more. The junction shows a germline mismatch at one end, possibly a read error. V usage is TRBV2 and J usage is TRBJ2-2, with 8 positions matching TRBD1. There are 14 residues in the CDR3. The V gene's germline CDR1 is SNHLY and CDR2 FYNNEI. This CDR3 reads CASVRDRNAGELFF. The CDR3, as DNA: TGTGCCAGCGTCCGGGACAGGAACGCCGGGGAGCTGTTTTTT.

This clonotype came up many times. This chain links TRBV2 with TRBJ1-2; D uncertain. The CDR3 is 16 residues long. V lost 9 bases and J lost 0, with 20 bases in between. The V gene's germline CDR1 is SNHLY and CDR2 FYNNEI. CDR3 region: CARRPLGVLANYGYTF. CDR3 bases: TGTGCCAGAAGACCTCTTGGAGTCTTAGCTAACTATGGCTACACCTTC. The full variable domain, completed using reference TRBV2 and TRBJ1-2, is EPEVTQTPSHQVTQMGQEVILRCVPISNHLYFYWYRQILGQKVEFLVSFYNNEISEKSEIFDDQFSVERPDGSNFTLKIRSTKLEDSAMYFCARRPLGVLANYGYTFGSGTRLTVV.